Shown below are 19 T cell receptor beta chains from a single sample sequenced in a study of cytomegalovirus exposure and HLA in healthy donors. The PCR contained 60 Vbeta and 13 Jbeta primers. Measured with immunoSEQ multiplex PCR; TCRdb has only the in-frame clones, and not every one. This sample carries under 200,000 clones, 80% to 90% of them seen once, and the ten largest clones take 7.5% to 10%. The sequenced sample consisted of PBMCs. The receptors stem from a man between 18 and 35 years old in good health and CMV-seropositive.

This chain connects TRBV19 to TRBJ1-2; D possibly corresponds to TRBD1 (5 bases). This CDR3 comprises 15 residues. Germline loops: CDR1 LNHDA, CDR2 SQIVND (reference sequence). V was pared by 9 bases and J by 0 bases, with 17 bases between. CDR3 nucleotide sequence: TGTGCCAGCCAGCGTACGTCGACAGCTAACTATGGCTACACCTTC. It yields the protein CASQRTSTANYGYTF.

The chain carries TRBV9 and TRBJ1-6; 7 positions match TRBD1. Germline lookup yields CDR1 SGDLS and CDR2 YYNGEE. CDR3 size: 15 residues. Trimming removed 3 bases from V and 14 bases from J; junction bases left unmatched: 14. The CDR3 region has the DNA TGTGCCAGCAGCGCCATAGGGGGCGACCAGTCAGCCCTCCACTTT. Protein product: CASSAIGGDQSALHF. The complete variable domain, with remaining parts taken from reference TRBV9 and TRBJ1-6, reads DSGVTQTPKHLITATGQRVTLRCSPRSGDLSVYWYQQSLDQGLQFLIQYYNGEERAKGNILERFSAQQFPDLHSELNLSSLELGDSALYFCASSAIGGDQSALHFGNGTRLTVT.

This chain uses TRBV5-4 with TRBJ2-3; TRBD2 aligns across 7 bases. V dropped 0 bases and J dropped 0; count of bases not matched to a gene: 4. The CDR3 is made up of 16 amino acids. Germline V gene sequence: CDR1 SGHNT, CDR2 YYREEE (reference sequence). This chain's CDR3 is CASSLVRGSSTDTQYF. The CDR3 nucleotides read TGTGCCAGCAGCTTGGTGCGGGGGTCGAGCACAGATACGCAGTATTTT.

The chain links TRBV7-9 to TRBJ2-1; 9 bases line up with TRBD2. V shed 7 bases and J 0 bases; nucleotides not matched to a gene: 4. This CDR3 is built from 15 residues. Germline V lookup: CDR1 SEHNR, CDR2 FQNEAQ (reference sequence). The CDR3, as DNA: TGTGCCAGCAATAGCGGGGGACACTCCTACAATGAGCAGTTCTTC. Amino acids: CASNSGGHSYNEQFF.

The chain carries TRBV7-2 and TRBJ1-1; no firm D call. The V end was cut by 4 bases, the J end by 0 bases, with 9 bases between. CDR3 length equals 14 residues. Per the germline V gene, CDR1 is SGHTA and CDR2 is FQGNSA. CDR3 coding DNA: TGTGCCAGCAGCTCGAGTAATATGAACACTGAAGCTTTCTTT. Encoded protein: CASSSSNMNTEAFF.

The chain carries TRBV6-5 and TRBJ1-4; TRBD1 is a possible D gene (5 bases). CDR1 and CDR2 (germline): MNHEY, SVGAGI. V was pared by 2 bases and J by 4 bases, with 11 bases between. This CDR3 has 15 residues. The CDR3, as DNA: TGTGCCAGCAGTTACCGAACAGGATTTAATGAAAAACTGTTTTTT. It encodes CASSYRTGFNEKLFF.

This rearrangement joins TRBV18 to TRBJ2-7, with 7 bases fitting TRBD1. V was pared by 2 bases and J by 3 bases, with 16 bases of the junction left unmatched. In germline, CDR1 is KGHSH, CDR2 LQKENI. This CDR3 contains 18 residues. In DNA, the CDR3 is TGTGCCAGCTCACCAGAGCCGGCGAGGCAGGGGGTCTTCTACGAGCAGTACTTC. It translates to CASSPEPARQGVFYEQYF.

The chain links TRBV19 to TRBJ2-7; D is possibly TRBD1 (5 bases). Germline lookup yields CDR1 LNHDA and CDR2 SQIVND (reference sequence). V was clipped by 5 bases and J by 4 bases, with 12 bases between them. CDR3 length equals 13 residues. CDR3 protein: CASSLSSGYEQYF. The DNA of the CDR3 is TGTGCCAGTAGTCTAAGCTCAGGGTACGAGCAGTACTTC.

The chain carries TRBV29-1 and TRBJ2-7, with 7 bases identical to TRBD1. J gave up 6 bases and V 4 bases, and 9 bases lay outside the gene matches. The CDR3 has 13 amino acids. Germline assignment: CDR1 SQVTM and CDR2 ANQGSEA. In DNA, the CDR3 is TGCAGCGTTGCCTACACGACAGGGTTCGAGCAGTACTTC. Encoded protein: CSVAYTTGFEQYF.

This chain connects TRBV29-1 to TRBJ1-2; D is unresolved. The CDR3 loop spans 13 amino acids. Deletions cut 5 bases from V and 4 bases from J, with 14 bases between. Germline CDR1 and CDR2: SQVTM and ANQGSEA. The CDR3 sequence is CSVSPRHVYGYTF. In nucleotides, the CDR3 is TGCAGCGTTAGTCCGCGCCACGTCTATGGCTACACCTTC.

The chain couples TRBV5-1 to TRBJ1-2; 9 positions match TRBD1. The germline gives CDR1 SGHRS, CDR2 YFSETQ. The CDR3 loop spans 14 amino acids. V shed 2 bases and J 7 bases; nucleotides not matched to a gene: 6. DNA of the CDR3: TGCGCCAGCAGCTTTTCACAGGGGGCGCCTGGCTACACCTTC. It specifies CASSFSQGAPGYTF.

This rearrangement joins TRBV5-4 to TRBJ1-2; the D gene is possibly TRBD1 (6 bases). Trimming removed 4 bases at V and 7 bases at J, with 11 bases between. From germline, CDR1 is SGHNT and CDR2 YYREEE (reference sequence). The CDR3 is made up of 12 amino acids. CDR3 coding DNA: TGTGCCAGCAGCCAGGGGAACGCTGGCTACACCTTC. Protein product: CASSQGNAGYTF.

This rearrangement joins TRBV5-4 to TRBJ2-3, with no clear D. CDR1 and CDR2 (germline): SGHNT, YYREEE (reference sequence). CDR3 length: 14 residues. The germline V and J ends were trimmed by 10 bases and 1 base, with 16 bases remaining between them. CDR3 loop: CAGKNFSGTDTQYF. The CDR3 DNA is TGTGCCGGCAAAAATTTCTCTGGCACAGATACGCAGTATTTT.

The J gene is TRBJ1-2, the V gene TRBV21-1; the table's D call, TRBD1, was not checked against the DNA. TRBV21-1 counts as a pseudogene. The CDR3 length is 16 residues. The CDR3 DNA sequence: TGTGCCAGCAGCAAACCAGAGACAGGGAATGACTATGGCTACACCTTC. Its protein is CASSKPETGNDYGYTF.

The table lists this clone with a count of one. This chain connects TRBV5-1 to TRBJ1-1, with D tentatively TRBD1 (6 bases). Germline V lookup: CDR1 SGHRS, CDR2 YFSETQ. Trimming took 2 bases from V and 8 from J, leaving 19 bases between them. The CDR3 loop spans 15 amino acids. The CDR3 loop is CASSFNNRDVGEAFF. CDR3 bases: TGCGCCAGCAGCTTCAATAACAGGGACGTCGGAGAAGCTTTCTTT.

The table lists this clone with a few counts. The V call is TRBV2, the J call TRBJ1-1; D not resolved. Germline CDR1 and CDR2: SNHLY and FYNNEI. V lost 9 bases, J lost 11 bases, and 16 bases lay in between. The CDR3 contains 11 residues. The CDR3 DNA reads TGTGCCAGTCAAGGAACCTCGGGGGCTTTCTTT. Translating gives CASQGTSGAFF.

The V and J genes are TRBV7-3 and TRBJ2-1; D is ambiguous. The V end was cut by 6 bases, the J end by 7 bases, with 13 bases between. This CDR3 has 13 amino acids. From germline, CDR1 is SGHTA and CDR2 FQGTGA. In DNA form, the CDR3 reads TGTGCCAGCAGGTCAGATCTCGGGAATGAGCAGTTCTTC. Translation: CASRSDLGNEQFF.

The chain employs TRBV5-1 and TRBJ1-2, with 11 bases lining up with TRBD1. Germline V lookup: CDR1 SGHRS, CDR2 YFSETQ. This CDR3 comprises 14 residues. J lost 7 bases, V lost 6 bases, and 8 bases had no gene match. CDR3 in amino acids: CASTYGTGGSGYTF. The DNA for the CDR3 is TGCGCCAGCACATACGGGACAGGGGGAAGTGGCTACACCTTC.

The chain is built from TRBV25-1 and TRBJ1-2, with 9 bases aligning to TRBD1. Looked up from germline, CDR1 is MGHDK and CDR2 is SYGVNS. This CDR3 is built from 14 residues. The trim removed 3 bases at V and 5 bases at J, leaving 4 bases unmatched. The DNA for the CDR3 is TGTGCCAGCAGTGATTTAGGACAGGGGTATGGCTACACCTTC. It yields the protein CASSDLGQGYGYTF.